Listed below are T cell receptor beta chains from one sample, sequenced in a study of identical twins. One entry per CDR3 protein, called by TCRdb with MiXCR from the 5' RACE reads. The sample carries roughly 690,000 distinct CDR3 sequences, 5.5% to 6.5% recorded once. The specimen was naive T cells sorted from blood. The receptors originated from a man aged 18 to 29 in good health. Both conserved end residues are part of each CDR3. Each record gives: D gene, V gene, J gene, clone size, CDR3 protein, CDR3 DNA. D genes are given only for firm matches. Not every row has a clone size; where given, it reads once, few, many or a size class.

>.|TRBV12-3/TRBV12-4|TRBJ1-3|many
CASSFLGGSGNTIYF
TGTGCCAGCAGTTTTCTGGGGGGCTCTGGAAACACCATATATTTT
>TRBD1|TRBV4-1|TRBJ2-1|many
CASSVGQGTAYNEQFF
TGCGCCAGCAGCGTCGGACAGGGGACCGCCTACAATGAGCAGTTCTTC
>.|TRBV12-3/TRBV12-4|TRBJ2-4|many
CASSFSLGIQYF
TGTGCCAGCAGTTTTAGTCTAGGCATTCAGTACTTC
>.|TRBV7-2|TRBJ2-3|many
CASSLVKTKGNTQYF
TGTGCCAGCAGCTTAGTTAAGACTAAGGGCAATACGCAGTATTTT
>TRBD2|TRBV7-9|TRBJ2-5|many
CASSSVSGSEETQYF
TGTGCCAGCAGCTCGGTTAGCGGGAGCGAAGAGACCCAGTACTTC
>.|TRBV11-2|TRBJ1-3|.
CASSLVLGSGNTIYF
TGTGCCAGCAGCTTAGTTCTGGGCTCTGGAAACACCATATATTTT
>.|TRBV4-3|TRBJ2-6|many
CASSHSSGANVLTF
TGCGCCAGCAGCCACAGCTCTGGGGCCAACGTCCTGACTTTC
>.|TRBV18|TRBJ2-1|many
CASSPSLLGHNEQFF
TGTGCCAGCTCACCCTCCCTGCTAGGTCACAATGAGCAGTTCTTC
>TRBD2|TRBV29-1|TRBJ2-5|many
CSVAGGLKTQYF
TGCAGCGTTGCGGGAGGGCTAAAGACCCAGTACTTC
>.|TRBV5-1|TRBJ2-5|many
CASSGVGQETQYF
TGCGCCAGCTCGGGCGTCGGCCAAGAGACCCAGTACTTC
>.|TRBV11-2|TRBJ1-2|many
CASSPYRDKTQITNYGYTF
TGTGCCAGCAGCCCTTACCGGGACAAGACCCAAATTACTAACTATGGCTACACCTTC
>.|TRBV28|TRBJ2-7|few
CASSATGQTTYEQYF
TGTGCCAGCAGTGCCACCGGACAGACCACCTACGAGCAGTACTTC
>TRBD1|TRBV20-1|TRBJ2-3|.
CSAQGVHRGTDTQYF
TGCAGTGCCCAGGGGGTTCACAGGGGCACAGATACGCAGTATTTT
>TRBD2|TRBV20-1|TRBJ2-1|many
CSAREGLAFDEQFF
TGCAGTGCTAGAGAGGGACTAGCGTTCGATGAGCAGTTCTTC
>TRBD2|TRBV3-1|TRBJ2-2|many
CASSLREGTGELFF
TGTGCCAGCAGCCTGAGGGAGGGGACCGGGGAGCTGTTTTTT
>TRBD1|TRBV10-3|TRBJ1-3|many
CAIRGTVSGNTIYF
TGTGCCATCAGGGGGACAGTCTCTGGAAACACCATATATTTT
>TRBD1|TRBV7-3|TRBJ2-2|many
CASSLDRAVSAGELFF
TGTGCCAGCAGCTTGGACAGGGCGGTTTCGGCCGGGGAGCTGTTTTTT
>TRBD2|TRBV27|TRBJ2-5|.
CASRLLAALQETQYF
TGTGCCAGCAGACTCCTAGCGGCCCTCCAAGAGACCCAGTACTTC
>.|TRBV4-3|TRBJ2-3|many
CASSQEPGPDTQYF
TGCGCCAGCAGCCAAGAACCTGGCCCGGATACGCAGTATTTT
>.|TRBV29-1|TRBJ2-1|many
CSVSGGAGGEYNEQFF
TGCAGCGTTAGTGGGGGGGCTGGCGGGGAGTACAATGAGCAGTTCTTC
>TRBD2|TRBV2|TRBJ2-7|.
CAISARPTSGSSYEQYF
TGTGCCATCTCAGCAAGGCCGACTAGCGGAAGCTCCTACGAGCAGTACTTC
>TRBD1|TRBV28|TRBJ2-7|few
CASNRQGWNGEQYF
TGTGCCAGCAACAGACAGGGGTGGAACGGCGAGCAGTACTTC
>.|TRBV7-2|TRBJ2-1|few
CASPRPGTNEQFF
TGTGCCAGCCCGCGCCCCGGCACCAATGAGCAGTTCTTC
>.|TRBV24-1|TRBJ2-7|.
CATSDAGREQYF
TGTGCCACCAGTGACGCCGGTAGAGAGCAGTACTTC
>TRBD2|TRBV5-1|TRBJ2-2|.
CASSGLAGDAGELFF
TGCGCCAGCAGCGGATTAGCGGGAGATGCCGGGGAGCTGTTTTTT
>.|TRBV5-1|TRBJ1-1|few
CASSLRKGPTNTEAFF
TGCGCCAGCAGCTTGAGGAAGGGACCGACGAACACTGAAGCTTTCTTT
>.|TRBV6-5|TRBJ2-3|.
CASSYRFHVGEGTDTQYF
TGTGCCAGCAGTTACCGGTTTCACGTGGGAGAGGGCACAGATACGCAGTATTTT
>TRBD1|TRBV6-1|TRBJ2-5|.
CASRRNPGTGAPQETQYF
TGTGCCAGCAGACGCAACCCCGGGACAGGGGCACCCCAAGAGACCCAGTACTTC
>TRBD2|TRBV10-3|TRBJ2-1|many
CAIRGLAGGEGEQFF
TGTGCCATCAGGGGACTAGCGGGAGGGGAAGGTGAGCAGTTCTTC
>TRBD2|TRBV10-1|TRBJ2-3|.
CASSASGRGADTQYF
TGCGCCAGCAGTGCCAGCGGGAGGGGCGCAGATACGCAGTATTTT
>.|TRBV12-3/TRBV12-4|TRBJ2-2|many
CASSLFGFLGEHVGTGELFF
TGTGCCAGCAGTTTATTCGGGTTCCTGGGGGAGCATGTGGGCACCGGGGAGCTGTTTTTT
>.|TRBV5-1|TRBJ2-3|few
CASSLVFRADTQYF
TGCGCCAGCAGCTTGGTATTTAGAGCGGATACGCAGTATTTT
>TRBD1|TRBV10-3|TRBJ1-1|many
CAISPTGGNTEAFF
TGTGCCATCAGTCCGACAGGGGGGAACACTGAAGCTTTCTTT
>TRBD2|TRBV10-3|TRBJ2-1|many
CAITSPPGGPAYNEQFF
TGTGCCATCACCTCTCCTCCGGGAGGGCCAGCCTACAATGAGCAGTTCTTC
>.|TRBV12-3/TRBV12-4|TRBJ2-2|.
CASSSPRTNTGELFF
TGTGCCAGCAGCTCCCCCCGGACGAACACCGGGGAGCTGTTTTTT
>TRBD2|TRBV5-1|TRBJ2-5|few
CASNIGTSSETQYF
TGCGCCAGCAACATCGGGACTAGCTCAGAGACCCAGTACTTC
>TRBD1|TRBV5-1|TRBJ2-1|many
CASSSGTGPYNEQFF
TGCGCCAGCAGTTCCGGGACAGGGCCCTACAATGAGCAGTTCTTC
>.|TRBV15|TRBJ1-3|many
CATSRDRTPGNTIYF
TGTGCCACCAGCAGAGATCGGACACCCGGAAACACCATATATTTT
>.|TRBV12-3/TRBV12-4|TRBJ1-5|many
CASSPLARRGNQPQHF
TGTGCCAGCAGTCCACTGGCTAGGAGAGGCAATCAGCCCCAGCATTTT
>.|TRBV24-1|TRBJ2-1|many
CATENYNEQFF
TGTGCCACCGAGAACTACAATGAGCAGTTCTTC
>.|TRBV12-3/TRBV12-4|TRBJ2-1|many
CASSLTEQFF
TGTGCCAGCAGTTTAACTGAGCAGTTCTTC
>TRBD1|TRBV7-9|TRBJ2-7|.
CASSLVGTGTYEQYF
TGTGCCAGCAGCTTAGTGGGGACAGGCACCTACGAGCAGTACTTC